These 3 T cell receptor beta chains came from one sample sequenced in a study of OX40 agonist ivuxolimab in advanced cancers. The method was immunoSEQ multiplex PCR; TCRdb's version includes in-frame clones alone and lacks a portion of them. Of tens of thousands of clones in the sample, nearly 90% were seen once. The sample in question was CD4+ or CD8+ T cells sorted from blood, obtained in a trial of the OX40 agonist ivuxolimab. The receptors were gathered from an adult with an advanced solid tumor such as melanoma, head and neck, liver or kidney cancer.

The genes are TRBV6-5 and TRBJ2-7; D is undetermined. Trimming took off 5 bases at V and 6 bases at J, with 8 bases between the two ends. Germline loops: CDR1 MNHEY, CDR2 SVGAGI. The CDR3 runs to 11 residues. The DNA for the CDR3 is TGTGCCAGCAGTGGATGGGGCGAGCAGTACTTC. Translated, it gives CASSGWGEQYF.

This clone was seen a few times. The rearrangement uses TRBV12-5 and TRBJ2-7; no clear D. CDR3 size: 12 residues. CDR1 and CDR2 from the germline V gene are LGHNT and FRNRAP. Trimming cost V 2 bases and J 7 bases, with 9 bases left between them. The CDR3 is CASGLQGNEQYF. The CDR3 DNA follows: TGTGCTAGTGGTTTGCAAGGGAATGAGCAGTACTTC.

This chain connects TRBV27 to TRBJ2-3, with 9 bases that match TRBD2. V dropped 9 bases and J dropped 4; count of bases not matched to a gene: 11. CDR1 and CDR2 (germline): MNHEY, SMNVEV (reference sequence). This CDR3 has 15 residues. This CDR3 is CASRPQAGGPDTQYF. The CDR3 DNA follows: TGTGCCAGTAGGCCTCAAGCGGGGGGCCCAGATACGCAGTATTTT.